This TCR beta chain derives from a study of blood T cell repertoires in COVID-19. The overall study: COVID-19 samples, acute and convalescent, were from the United States, Italy and Spain. T cells, B-cell-depleted T cells, or PBMCs provided the cDNA or gDNA that served as material.

In the source study's methods: Nucleated cell counts were estimated from reference gene primer amplification. Assay used: immunoSEQ multiplex PCR; TCRdb lists only in-frame clones, some missing. Clone size and the V and J calls come from that table; the DNA yielded D and trimming. The data contain some 150,000 clones, 84% of them singletons. This CDR3 spans 15 amino acids. Germline V CDR1 and CDR2: SGHRS, YFSETQ. V lost 3 bases and J lost 5; bases outside the gene matches: 8. The table lists this clone with a few counts. The genes are TRBV5-1 and TRBJ1-1; TRBD1 aligns across 9 bases. Sequencing was performed on peripheral blood. The receptor was isolated from a human donor in a cohort sampled during active COVID-19. CDR3 DNA sequence: TGCGCCAGCAGCTCCACGCCGGGACAGGGAACTGAAGCTTTCTTT. Its protein product is CASSSTPGQGTEAFF.